The following is a T cell receptor (beta chain) sequence with its context. Its antigen is unknown. Trimming took 0 bases from V and 4 from J; bases not matched to a gene: 5. The germline gives CDR1 LGHNA, CDR2 YSLEER. The CDR3 loop spans 16 amino acids. These data come from a study of Tregs in tolerant kidney transplant recipients. Notes on the study in general: No direct test of biological reproducibility was done here.

Mixed chimerism was transient after nonmyeloablative marrow transplants from related graft donors. The protocol was immunoSEQ multiplex PCR, while the TCRdb copy is restricted to in-frame clones and leaves out a portion. The repertoire holds 20,000 to 25,000 clones, with approximately 81% as singletons. Sequencing was performed on CD8+ T cells from blood (PBMCs), taken 6 months after the transplant. The clonotype was recovered from a human patient who received a combined kidney and bone marrow transplant. Some T cells may have come from the graft donor. The chain joins TRBV4-3 to TRBJ2-3; 9 nucleotides match TRBD1. In nucleotides, the CDR3 is TGCGCCAGCAGCCAAGAAGGGACAGGGCGATCAGATACGCAGTATTTT. Amino acid sequence: CASSQEGTGRSDTQYF.